Following are 15 T cell receptor beta chains from one sample sequenced in a study of CD8+CD57+ T cells in acquired aplastic anemia. Sequenced patients had shown CD8+CD57+ cell expansion by flow cytometry. Genomic DNA served as template for TCR beta VDJ and CDR3 profiling. TCRdb used MiXCR to reprocess the reads, holding one entry per CDR3 protein. The sample has over 150,000 distinct CDR3 sequences, roughly 65% seen once. The sample was sorted CD4+, CD8+, or CD8+CD57+ T cells (not recorded which) from PBMCs. The receptors come from a human donor with aplastic anemia.

The CDR3 loop reads CASSEARTGRYYEQYF. The CDR3 DNA follows: TGTGCCAGCAGTGAAGCCCGGACAGGGCGCTACTACGAGCAGTACTTC. The chain recombines TRBV2 with TRBJ2-7; 8 positions agree with TRBD1. This CDR3 has 16 amino acids. After removal of 0 bases from V and 3 bases from J, the junction contained 7 bases not matched to a gene. Germline CDR1 reads SNHLY; CDR2 reads FYNNEI.

To note about this clonotype: The junction departs from the called germline gene at one end, perhaps through a read error. The V call is TRBV20-1, the J call TRBJ2-1; 8 nucleotides agree with TRBD2. The CDR3 consists of 13 residues. Looked up from germline, CDR1 is DFQATT and CDR2 is SNEGSKA (reference sequence). CDR3 sequence reads: CSAKADAGGREIF. The CDR3 DNA reads TGCAGTGCTAAGGCGGACGCGGGGGGTAGGGAGATCTTC.

The CDR3 DNA follows: TGCGCCAGCAGCCTCAGGGGGCGATTCCTCGAGCAGTACTTC. Amino acids: CASSLRGRFLEQYF. The rearrangement joins TRBV10-2 to TRBJ2-7, with 8 bases matching TRBD1. The CDR3 covers 14 residues. CDR1 is WSHSY, CDR2 SAAADI, per germline. The trim removed 6 bases at V and 6 bases at J, leaving 10 bases unmatched.

A note on this clonotype: A read error may produce the germline difference seen at one junction end. The chain links TRBV6-5 to TRBJ1-2, with TRBD1 as a possible D gene (5 bases). Germline loops: CDR1 MNHEY, CDR2 SVGAGI. The CDR3 extends over 15 amino acids. The CDR3 bases are TGTGCCATCAGTGAGAATGGAGGGGCAGCTCGTGGCTACACCTTC. This sequence encodes CAISENGGAARGYTF.

V and J are TRBV25-1 and TRBJ1-1; D is perhaps TRBD1 (5 bases). CDR1 and CDR2 (germline): MGHDK, SYGVNS. The V end was cut by 8 bases, the J end by 1 base, with 14 bases between. This CDR3 has 14 residues. The CDR3 sequence: CASGRDHPNTEAFF. CDR3 DNA: TGTGCCAGCGGTAGGGACCACCCGAACACTGAAGCTTTCTTT.

The V and J genes are TRBV20-1 and TRBJ1-1; tentative D call: TRBD1 (5 bases). Deletions cut 6 bases from V and 4 bases from J, with 21 bases between. Germline CDR1 and CDR2: DFQATT and SNEGSKA (reference sequence). The CDR3 totals 15 residues. The CDR3 is CSALGLAIDGTEAFF. The CDR3 DNA is TGCAGTGCGCTGGGACTAGCGATAGATGGCACTGAAGCTTTCTTT.

This clonotype was detected once. This sequence joins TRBV7-2 and TRBJ1-1; D remains ambiguous. The germline V and J ends were trimmed by 1 base and 4 bases, with 7 bases remaining between them. CDR1 is SGHTA, CDR2 FQGNSA, per germline. This CDR3 is built from 13 residues. The CDR3 here is CASSLDTGTEAFF. The CDR3 region has the DNA TGTGCCAGCAGCTTAGATACGGGCACTGAAGCTTTCTTT.

The chain recombines TRBV19 with TRBJ1-2; no firm D call. V was cut by 2 bases and J by 8 bases, with 12 bases left in between. CDR3 size: 13 residues. Germline V gene lookup returns CDR1 LNHDA and CDR2 SQIVND (reference sequence). The DNA for the CDR3 is TGTGCCAGTAGTATATGGCAGGTGGGAGGCTACACCTTC. It translates to CASSIWQVGGYTF. Filled out from reference TRBV19 and TRBJ1-2, the complete variable domain reads DGGITQSPKYLFRKEGQNVTLSCEQNLNHDAMYWYRQDPGQGLRLIYYSQIVNDFQKGDIAEGYSVSREKKESFPLTVTSAQKNPTAFYLCASSIWQVGGYTFGSGTRLTVV.

Comment on this clonotype: At one end the junction does not follow the germline gene, possibly because of a read error. This chain connects TRBV7-2 to TRBJ2-1; D not resolved. Looked up from germline, CDR1 is SGHTA and CDR2 is FQGNSA. The CDR3 contains 13 residues. The CDR3 spells CASSSLRAFPPVF. In DNA form, the CDR3 reads TGTGCCAGCAGCTCGCTCCGGGCCTTTCCACCCGTCTTC.

Many counts were recorded for this clonotype. This rearrangement joins TRBV9 to TRBJ2-2; D unresolved. The CDR3 contains 12 residues. The V and J ends lost 0 bases and 6 bases respectively, with 3 bases between them. CDR1 and CDR2 from the germline V gene are SGDLS and YYNGEE. DNA of the CDR3: TGTGCCAGCAGCGTAGAGGCCGGGGAGCTGTTTTTT. Protein sequence: CASSVEAGELFF.

The rearrangement joins TRBV5-1 to TRBJ2-1; D gene uncertain. Germline CDR1 and CDR2: SGHRS and YFSETQ. The V gene lost 3 bases and the J gene lost 10 bases, with 11 bases spanning the gap. This CDR3 spans 12 amino acids. The CDR3 region has the DNA TGCGCCAGCAGCTCCGCTTTCCAGGAGCAGTTCTTC. Amino acids: CASSSAFQEQFF. Using reference TRBV5-1 and TRBJ2-1 for the parts outside the CDR3, the full variable domain is KAGVTQTPRYLIKTRGQQVTLSCSPISGHRSVSWYQQTPGQGLQFLFEYFSETQRNKGNFPGRFSGRQFSNSRSEMNVSTLELGDSALYLCASSSAFQEQFFGPGTRLTVL.

J is TRBJ2-7 and V is TRBV20-1, with 8 bases identical to TRBD1. CDR1 is DFQATT and CDR2 is SNEGSKA in the germline V gene (reference sequence). V was pared by 5 bases and J by 3 bases, with 6 bases of the junction left unmatched. The CDR3 spans 13 residues. In DNA form, the CDR3 reads TGCAGTGCTCATGGACAGGGCCTCTACGAGCAGTACTTC. This codes for CSAHGQGLYEQYF.

The chain links TRBV10-3 to TRBJ2-1; D unresolved. Germline lookup yields CDR1 ENHRY and CDR2 SYGVKD. Deletions cut 3 bases from V and 7 bases from J, with 4 bases between. The CDR3 is 11 residues long. The CDR3 here is CAISEANEQFF. The CDR3 nucleotides are TGTGCCATCAGTGAAGCGAATGAGCAGTTCTTC.

The chain has TRBV7-9 and TRBJ2-7; D unclear. Deletions cut 5 bases from V and 2 bases from J, with 13 bases between. Germline V gene sequence: CDR1 SEHNR, CDR2 FQNEAQ (reference sequence). The CDR3 covers 14 residues. This CDR3 is CASSPSISTYEQYF. The CDR3 DNA reads TGTGCCAGCAGCCCCTCTATCAGCACCTACGAGCAGTACTTC.

The chain recombines TRBV20-1 with TRBJ2-7; D might be TRBD2 (5 bases). This CDR3 region has 13 residues. V lost 1 base and J 5 bases, leaving 12 bases between the germline ends. Germline-derived CDR1 and CDR2 are DFQATT and SNEGSKA (reference sequence). The CDR3 protein is CSARVVNGNEQYF. The CDR3 region has the DNA TGCAGTGCTAGAGTAGTGAACGGGAACGAGCAGTACTTC.